The clone carrying this T cell receptor beta chain was counted many times. The antigen is undetermined. These data belong to a study of early T cells in non-severe SARS-CoV-2 infection. Study information: Unsorted whole-blood RNA was sequenced in bulk, leaving chains unpaired. Overall study results and limits: The matching step, a VDJdb search, favored anti-spike CD8 responses and missed private and CD4 specificities.

The CDR3 has 16 residues. Trimming at V came to 3 bases and at J to 4 bases, leaving 7 bases not matched to a gene. Germline loops: CDR1 MGHDK, CDR2 SYGVNS. The library protocol tagged individual cDNA molecules with unique molecular identifiers. MiXCR, run by TCRdb on the 5' RACE reads, gives a single entry per CDR3 protein. The table shows nearly 95,000 distinct CDR3 sequences, with 16% occurring only once. V is TRBV25-1 and J is TRBJ2-1, with 9 bases identical to TRBD1. The sequence was collected from an adult who was a healthcare worker with PCR-confirmed SARS-CoV-2 infection or an uninfected control (not recorded which). The material was whole blood, obtained at baseline. The CDR3 protein is CASSDAGQGPYNEQFF. CDR3 in DNA: TGTGCCAGCAGTGACGCGGGACAGGGACCTTACAATGAGCAGTTCTTC.